This TCR beta chain was identified in a study of T cell responses to AZD1222 COVID-19 vaccine. Across the whole study: The analysis combined second doses at about 4 or about 12 weeks. Broader study findings: With two AZD1222 doses given, Spike-specific TCR breadth and depth both rose. In a largely white British group with more females than males, clonal diversity was possibly underestimated.

This clone was observed a handful of times. Antigen specificity is unknown. The CDR3 has 15 residues. Per the germline V gene, CDR1 is SNHLY and CDR2 is FYNNEI. J was trimmed by 1 base and V by 11 bases; bases with no gene match: 14. Profiling relied on immunoSEQ multiplex PCR, and the TCRdb table lists in-frame clones only, not all of them. Among more than 150,000 clones listed, about nine tenths were seen once. This receptor was identified in an adult in good health. The sequenced sample was peripheral blood, obtained on day 0 of AZD1222 vaccination. The rearrangement links TRBV2 to TRBJ2-7; 7 nucleotides match TRBD2. The CDR3 spells CAYSGVAGPSYEQYF. Written as DNA, the CDR3 is TGTGCCTACAGTGGGGTAGCGGGTCCTTCCTACGAGCAGTACTTC.